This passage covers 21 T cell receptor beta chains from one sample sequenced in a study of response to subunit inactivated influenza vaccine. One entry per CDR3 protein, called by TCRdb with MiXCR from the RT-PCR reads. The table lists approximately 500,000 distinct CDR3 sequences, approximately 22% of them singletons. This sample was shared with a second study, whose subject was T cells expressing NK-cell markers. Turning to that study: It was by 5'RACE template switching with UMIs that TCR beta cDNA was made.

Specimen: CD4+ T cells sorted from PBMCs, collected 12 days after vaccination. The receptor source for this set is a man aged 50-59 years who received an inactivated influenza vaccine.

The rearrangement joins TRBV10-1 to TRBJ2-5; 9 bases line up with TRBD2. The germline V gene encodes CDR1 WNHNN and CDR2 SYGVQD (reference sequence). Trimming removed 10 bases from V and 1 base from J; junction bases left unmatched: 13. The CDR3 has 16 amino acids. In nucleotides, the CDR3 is TGCGCCACCTATCGAGGGCTAGCGGGGAGCCAAGAGACCCAGTACTTC. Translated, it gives CATYRGLAGSQETQYF.

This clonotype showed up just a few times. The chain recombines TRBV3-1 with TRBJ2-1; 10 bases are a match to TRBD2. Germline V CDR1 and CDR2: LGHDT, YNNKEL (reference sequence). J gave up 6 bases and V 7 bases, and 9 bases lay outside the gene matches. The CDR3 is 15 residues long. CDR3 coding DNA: TGTGCCAGCACTCTAGCGGGGGCTGGGGGCAATGAGCAGTTCTTC. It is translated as CASTLAGAGGNEQFF.

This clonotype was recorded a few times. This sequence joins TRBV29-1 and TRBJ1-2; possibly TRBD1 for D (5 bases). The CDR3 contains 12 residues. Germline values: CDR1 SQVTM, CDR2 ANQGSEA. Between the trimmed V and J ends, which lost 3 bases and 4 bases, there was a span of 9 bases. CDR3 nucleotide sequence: TGCAGCGTTGAGGGGCAGCTCTATGGCTACACCTTC. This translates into CSVEGQLYGYTF.

The CDR3 coding sequence is TGTGCCATCACCGGTCCCGGGACAGGGTTAGACTATGGCTACACCTTC. It codes for CAITGPGTGLDYGYTF. J is TRBJ1-2 and V is TRBV10-3; 9 bases align to TRBD1. Germline V gene lookup returns CDR1 ENHRY and CDR2 SYGVKD. With 7 bases clipped from V and 3 bases from J, the junction kept 12 bases outside the gene matches. The CDR3 is 16 residues long.

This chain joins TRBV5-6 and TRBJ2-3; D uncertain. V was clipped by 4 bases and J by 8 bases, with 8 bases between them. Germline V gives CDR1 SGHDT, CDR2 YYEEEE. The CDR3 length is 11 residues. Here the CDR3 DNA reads TGTGCCAGCAGCAAGACCAGTACGCAGTATTTT. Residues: CASSKTSTQYF.

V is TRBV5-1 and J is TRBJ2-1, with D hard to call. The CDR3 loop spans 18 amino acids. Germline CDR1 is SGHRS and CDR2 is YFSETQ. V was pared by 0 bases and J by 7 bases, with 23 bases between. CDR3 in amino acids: CASSLGFPLEFENNEQFF. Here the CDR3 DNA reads TGCGCCAGCAGCTTGGGATTTCCCCTGGAATTTGAGAATAATGAGCAGTTCTTC. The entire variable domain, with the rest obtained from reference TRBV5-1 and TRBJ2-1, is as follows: KAGVTQTPRYLIKTRGQQVTLSCSPISGHRSVSWYQQTPGQGLQFLFEYFSETQRNKGNFPGRFSGRQFSNSRSEMNVSTLELGDSALYLCASSLGFPLEFENNEQFFGPGTRLTVL.

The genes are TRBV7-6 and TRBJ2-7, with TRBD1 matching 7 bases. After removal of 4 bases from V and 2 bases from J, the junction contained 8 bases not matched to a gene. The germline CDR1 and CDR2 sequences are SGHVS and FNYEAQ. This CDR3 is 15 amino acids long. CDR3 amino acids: CASSSLARGPYEQYF. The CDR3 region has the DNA TGTGCCAGCAGCTCCCTAGCTAGGGGGCCCTACGAGCAGTACTTC.

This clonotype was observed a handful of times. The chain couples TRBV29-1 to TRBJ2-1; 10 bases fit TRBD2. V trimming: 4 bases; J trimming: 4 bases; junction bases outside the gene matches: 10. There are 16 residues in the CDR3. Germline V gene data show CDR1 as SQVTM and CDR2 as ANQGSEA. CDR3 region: CSVGPGASGSYNEQFF. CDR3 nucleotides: TGCAGCGTTGGGCCAGGGGCTAGCGGGAGTTACAATGAGCAGTTCTTC.

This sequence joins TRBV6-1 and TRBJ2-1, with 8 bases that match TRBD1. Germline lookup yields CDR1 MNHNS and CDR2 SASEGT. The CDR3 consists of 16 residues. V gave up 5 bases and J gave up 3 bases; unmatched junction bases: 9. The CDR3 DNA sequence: TGTGCCAGCAGTCCTCTGGGACAGGACCTCTACAATGAGCAGTTCTTC. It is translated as CASSPLGQDLYNEQFF.

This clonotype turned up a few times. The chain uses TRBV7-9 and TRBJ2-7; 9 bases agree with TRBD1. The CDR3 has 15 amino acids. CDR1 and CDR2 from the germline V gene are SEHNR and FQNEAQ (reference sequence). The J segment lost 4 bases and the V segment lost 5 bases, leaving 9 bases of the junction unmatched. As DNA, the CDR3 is TGTGCCAGCAGCGGCCCCGGGACAGGGATATACGAGCAGTACTTC. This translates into CASSGPGTGIYEQYF.

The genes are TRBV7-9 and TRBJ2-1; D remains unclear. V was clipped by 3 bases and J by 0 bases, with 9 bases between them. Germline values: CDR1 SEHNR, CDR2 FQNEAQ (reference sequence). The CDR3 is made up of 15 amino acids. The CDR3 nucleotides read TGTGCCAGCAGCTTCGGCCCAGCCTCCTACAATGAGCAGTTCTTC. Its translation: CASSFGPASYNEQFF.

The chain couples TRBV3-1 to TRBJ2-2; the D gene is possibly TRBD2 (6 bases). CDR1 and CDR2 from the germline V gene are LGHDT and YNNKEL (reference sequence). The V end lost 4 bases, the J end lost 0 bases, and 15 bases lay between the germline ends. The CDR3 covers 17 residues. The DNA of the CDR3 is TGTGCCAGCAGCCTCCCAAGGACGGGGGCGAACACCGGGGAGCTGTTTTTT. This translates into CASSLPRTGANTGELFF.

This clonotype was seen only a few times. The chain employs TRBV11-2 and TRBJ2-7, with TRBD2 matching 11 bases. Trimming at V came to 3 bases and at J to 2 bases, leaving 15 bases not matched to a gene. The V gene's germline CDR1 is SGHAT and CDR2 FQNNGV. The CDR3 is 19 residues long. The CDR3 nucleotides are TGTGCCAGCAGCTTCTGGTTCCTTAGCGGGAGGGCCTCTCCCTACGAGCAGTACTTC. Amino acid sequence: CASSFWFLSGRASPYEQYF.

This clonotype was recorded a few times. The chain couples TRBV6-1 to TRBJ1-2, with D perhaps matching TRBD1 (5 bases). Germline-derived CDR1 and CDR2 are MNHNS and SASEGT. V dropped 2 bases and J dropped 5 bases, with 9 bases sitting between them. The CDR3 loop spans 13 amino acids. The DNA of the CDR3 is TGTGCCAGCAGTGAAAGGACATTGTATGGCTACACCTTC. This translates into CASSERTLYGYTF.

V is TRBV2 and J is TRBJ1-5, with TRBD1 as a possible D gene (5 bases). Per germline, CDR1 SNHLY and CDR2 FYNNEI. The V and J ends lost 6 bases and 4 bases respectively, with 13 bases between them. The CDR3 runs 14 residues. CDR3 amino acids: CASSVDSLNQPQHF. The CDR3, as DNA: TGTGCCAGCAGCGTCGACAGCCTGAATCAGCCCCAGCATTTT.

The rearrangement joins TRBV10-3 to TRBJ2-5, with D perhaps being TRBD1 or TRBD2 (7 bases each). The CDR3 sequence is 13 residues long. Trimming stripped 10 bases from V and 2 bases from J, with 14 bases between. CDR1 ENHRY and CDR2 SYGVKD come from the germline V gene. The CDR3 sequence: CATQAGQQETQYF. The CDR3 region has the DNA TGTGCCACCCAAGCGGGACAGCAAGAGACCCAGTACTTC.

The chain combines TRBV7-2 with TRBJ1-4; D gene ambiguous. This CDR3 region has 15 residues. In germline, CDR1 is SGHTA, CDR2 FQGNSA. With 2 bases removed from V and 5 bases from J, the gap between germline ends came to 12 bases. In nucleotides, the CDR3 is TGTGCCAGCAGCTTAATAGGAACCCGAAATGAAAAACTGTTTTTT. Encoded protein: CASSLIGTRNEKLFF.

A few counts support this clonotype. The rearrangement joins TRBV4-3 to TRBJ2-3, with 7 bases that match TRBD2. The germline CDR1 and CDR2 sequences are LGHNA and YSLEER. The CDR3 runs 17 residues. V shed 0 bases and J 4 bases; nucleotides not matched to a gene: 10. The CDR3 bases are TGCGCCAGCAGCCAAGACCGCCGAGGGAGGGCCGCAGATACGCAGTATTTT. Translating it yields CASSQDRRGRAADTQYF.

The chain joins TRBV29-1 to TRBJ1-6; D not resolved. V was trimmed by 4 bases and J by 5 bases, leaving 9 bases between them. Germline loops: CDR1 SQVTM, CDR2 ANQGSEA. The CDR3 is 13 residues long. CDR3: CSVGTGHNSPLHF. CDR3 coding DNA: TGCAGCGTTGGCACCGGCCATAATTCACCCCTCCACTTT.

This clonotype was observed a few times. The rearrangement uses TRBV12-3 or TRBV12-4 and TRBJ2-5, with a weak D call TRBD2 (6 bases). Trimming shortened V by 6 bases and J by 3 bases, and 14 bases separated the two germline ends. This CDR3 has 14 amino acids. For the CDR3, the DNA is TGTGCCAGCAGAGAAGGGACTTGGGAAGAGACCCAGTACTTC. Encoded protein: CASREGTWEETQYF.

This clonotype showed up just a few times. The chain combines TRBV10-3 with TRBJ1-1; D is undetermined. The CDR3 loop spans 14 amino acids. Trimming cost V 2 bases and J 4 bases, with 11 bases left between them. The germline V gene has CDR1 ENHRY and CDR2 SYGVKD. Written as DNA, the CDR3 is TGTGCCATCAGTGAGAGCGGGATCGGCACTGAAGCTTTCTTT. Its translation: CAISESGIGTEAFF.